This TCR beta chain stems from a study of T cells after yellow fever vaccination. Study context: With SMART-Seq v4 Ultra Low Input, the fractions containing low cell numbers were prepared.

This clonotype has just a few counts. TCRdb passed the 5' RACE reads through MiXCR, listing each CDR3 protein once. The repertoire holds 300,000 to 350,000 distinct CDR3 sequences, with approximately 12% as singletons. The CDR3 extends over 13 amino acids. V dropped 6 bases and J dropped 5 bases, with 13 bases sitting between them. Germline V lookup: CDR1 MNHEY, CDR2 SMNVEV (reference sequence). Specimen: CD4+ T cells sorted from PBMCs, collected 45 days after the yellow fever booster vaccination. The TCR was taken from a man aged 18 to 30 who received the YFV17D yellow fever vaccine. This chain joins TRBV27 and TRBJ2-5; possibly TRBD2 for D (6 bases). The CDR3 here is CASSLAGRETQYF. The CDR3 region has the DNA TGTGCCAGCAGCCTTGCAGGGAGGGAGACCCAGTACTTC.